This T cell receptor delta chain was sequenced in a study of γδ T cells in repeated Plasmodium falciparum infection. Study context: Each infection was followed by sampling at 21 days, plus baseline and some pre-infection draws.

Germline loops: CDR1 GEAIGNYY, CDR2 EKD. After removal of 3 bases from V and 0 bases from J, the junction contained 13 bases not matched to a gene. CDR3 length: 18 residues. General study findings and limits: Compared with Australian children, Malian Vdelta2-negative repertoires seemed more clonal, less diverse, less shared.

Note on this clone: Antigen: not known. TCRdb assigns this DNA the protein of a much larger clone, which departs from its translation at residue 12; this likely reflects a read error, and the protein shown comes from translating the DNA.

TCRdb processed the multiplex PCR reads again with the CATT caller. The sample lists roughly 93,000 delta-chain clones, 0.75% to 1% occurring once. Bulk repertoires came from Vgamma9/Vdelta2+ or Vdelta2-negative gammadelta T cells flow-sorted from PBMC. The receptor was isolated from a pool of human donors (malaria-infected and uninfected, not separated). This chain links TRDV2 with TRDJ1; 9 nucleotides agree with TRDD3. Assignment of the J gene here rests on matching the DNA to germline, because TCRdb gives none. The sequenced sample consisted of gamma-delta T cells from blood. The CDR3 DNA sequence: TGTGCCTGTGACTACTGGGGGACTAAGCCTTCACACACCGATAAACTCATCTTT. It specifies CACDYWGTKPSHTDKLIF.